This T cell receptor beta chain was retrieved from a study of patients and donors after allogeneic stem cell transplantation. MiXCR was run by TCRdb on the RT-PCR reads, yielding one entry per CDR3 protein. The sample has some 230,000 distinct CDR3 sequences, roughly an eighth seen once. Trimming cost V 7 bases and J 0 bases; bases outside gene matches: 7. The CDR3 is 15 residues long. CDR1 is MNHNS and CDR2 is SASEGT in the germline V gene. This clonotype was detected a few times. The chain uses TRBV6-1 and TRBJ2-3; 7 nucleotides agree with TRBD2. The receptor's source is a human donor who was either an allogeneic HSCT recipient or a stem cell or donor lymphocyte infusion donor (not recorded which). It is not recorded whose cells these are; they may come from a transplant donor. Input material: blood, either unsorted or a sorted T cell fraction (not recorded which). The CDR3 here is CASTQAGSSTDTQYF. DNA for the CDR3: TGTGCCAGCACCCAAGCGGGGTCTAGCACAGATACGCAGTATTTT.